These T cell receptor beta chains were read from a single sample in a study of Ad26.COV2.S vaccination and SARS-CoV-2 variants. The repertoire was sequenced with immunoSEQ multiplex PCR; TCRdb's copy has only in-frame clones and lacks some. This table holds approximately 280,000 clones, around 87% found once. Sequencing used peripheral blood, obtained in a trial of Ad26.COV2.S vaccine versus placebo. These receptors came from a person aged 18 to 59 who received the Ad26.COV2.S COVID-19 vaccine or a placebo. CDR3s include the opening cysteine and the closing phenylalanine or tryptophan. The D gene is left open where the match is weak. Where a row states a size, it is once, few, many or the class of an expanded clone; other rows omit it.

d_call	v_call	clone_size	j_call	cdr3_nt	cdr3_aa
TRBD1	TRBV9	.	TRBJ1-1	TGTGCCAACCGAAGGGACAGGGAATTAGGTTCGGGGGGCCAAAACACTGAAGCTTTCTTT	CANRRDRELGSGGQNTEAFF
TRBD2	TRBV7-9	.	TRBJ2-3	TGTGCCAGCAGCTCAAATAGCGGGAGCCTGGCGGATACGCAGTATTTT	CASSSNSGSLADTQYF
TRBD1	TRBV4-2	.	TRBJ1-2	TGTGCCAGCAGCCAAGAGTTTCTAGGGACAGGGAATCGTGGCTACACCTTC	CASSQEFLGTGNRGYTF
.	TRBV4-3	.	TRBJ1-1	TGCGCCAGCAGCCAATTTATAGGACCGACCGGTATGGCTTTCTTT	CASSQFIGPTGMAFF
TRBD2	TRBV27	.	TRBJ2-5	TGTGCCAGCAGGAAAAAACTAGCGTCTACACCTGGGGAGACCCAGTACTTC	CASRKKLASTPGETQYF
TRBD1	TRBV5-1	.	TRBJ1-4	TGCGCCAGCAGCTTTAACGGACAGGGCGGCGAAAAACTGTTTTTT	CASSFNGQGGEKLFF
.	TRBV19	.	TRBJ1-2	TGTGCCAGTAGCAACATCGTAACCAGGTCTGGCTACACCTTC	CASSNIVTRSGYTF
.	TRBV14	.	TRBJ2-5	TGTGCCAGCAGCCCCTCAAGATCGCGTCATCCACAAGAGACCCAGTACTTC	CASSPSRSRHPQETQYF
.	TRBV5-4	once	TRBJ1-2	TGTGCCAGCAGACAATGGGCCGGCGGAGGCTATGGCTACACCTTC	CASRQWAGGGYGYTF
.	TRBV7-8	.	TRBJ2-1	TGTGCCAGCAGCTCCAGACTCCCTAATGAGTTGTTCTTC	CASSSRLPNELFF
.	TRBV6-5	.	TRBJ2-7	TGTGCCAGCAGTTTCGAGAGGCAGTACTTC	CASSFERQYF
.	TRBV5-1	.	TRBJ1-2	TGCGCCAGCAGCCGAGGGGTCGGCTACACCTTC	CASSRGVGYTF
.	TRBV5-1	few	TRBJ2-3	TGCGCCAGCAGAGGGGGGCGGTGGCAGGATACGCAGTATTTT	CASRGGRWQDTQYF
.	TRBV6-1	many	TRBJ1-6	TGTGCCAGCAGTGAATACAGCTTGGGGAATTCACCCCTCCACTTT	CASSEYSLGNSPLHF
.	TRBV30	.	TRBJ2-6	TGTGCCTTTTCGGCGGGGGCCTCTCCGGCTGGGGCCAACGTCCTGACTTTC	CAFSAGASPAGANVLTF
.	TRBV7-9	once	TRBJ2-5	TGTGCCAGCACCCACCACAGGGCTCGGGAGACCCAGTACTTC	CASTHHRARETQYF
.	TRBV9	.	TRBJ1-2	TGTGCCAGCAGCGTAGGGACAAGTTTAGGCTATGGCTACACCTTC	CASSVGTSLGYGYTF
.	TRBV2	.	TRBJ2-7	TGTGCCAGTGCCCGGGATTCAGTTGTTCGCGAGCAGTACTTC	CASARDSVVREQYF
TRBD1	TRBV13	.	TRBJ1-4	TGTGCCAGCAGTCAACAGGGGACTAATGAAAAACTGTTTTTT	CASSQQGTNEKLFF
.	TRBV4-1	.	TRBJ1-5	TGCGCCAGCAGCCAAGATTACGCGACAAGCATCTATCCCCAGCATTTT	CASSQDYATSIYPQHF
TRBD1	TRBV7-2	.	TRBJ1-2	TGTGCCAGCAGCTCGGGACAGGGTGTCCCTTTCTATGGCTACACCTTC	CASSSGQGVPFYGYTF
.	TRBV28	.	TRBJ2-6	TGTGCCAGCAGTCCACCACAAGCAGGGACTGGGGCCAACGTCCTGACTTTC	CASSPPQAGTGANVLTF
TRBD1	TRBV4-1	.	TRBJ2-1	TGCGCCAGCAGCCAGGGCCTGACAGGGCGTGAGCAGTTCTTC	CASSQGLTGREQFF
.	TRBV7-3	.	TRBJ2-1	TGTGCCAGCAGCCCAGAGGGGGATTATGAGCAGTTCTTC	CASSPEGDYEQFF
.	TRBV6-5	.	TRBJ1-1	TGTGCCAGCAGGGTGAACACTGAAGCTTTCTTT	CASRVNTEAFF
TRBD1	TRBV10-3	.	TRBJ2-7	TGTGCCATCAGTGGGGACAGGGCATCCTACGAGCAGTACTTC	CAISGDRASYEQYF